This T cell receptor beta chain was observed in a study of vaccination and CD4 T cells after COVID-19. Whole-study context: Overlapping peptides of the spike proteins of SARS-CoV-2, HCoV-NL63, HCoV-OC43 and HCoV-229E were used for cell stimulation.

Sequenced with the Oncomine TCR Beta short-read assay was DNA taken from cultured CD4+ T cells. MiXCR was run by TCRdb on the PCR reads, yielding one entry per CDR3 protein. Of thousands of distinct CDR3 sequences in the sample, about 50% were seen once. Treatment defined: approximately nine-day PBMC culture with coronavirus spike peptide pools or control peptides (ViraFEST assay). On this clonotype itself: What it recognizes is unknown.

The TCR originated in a human donor who had recovered from COVID-19. Sequenced sample: CD4+ T cells from blood, cultured in vitro.

The CDR3 DNA sequence: TGTGCCAGCGGACAGGGGTTTAACACTGAAGCTTTCTTT. It translates to CASGQGFNTEAFF. This rearrangement joins TRBV28 to TRBJ1-1; TRBD1 matches 9 bases. Losses at the gene ends were 8 bases for V and 2 bases for J; bases not matched to a gene: 3. The CDR3 is made up of 13 amino acids. Germline V gene data show CDR1 as MDHEN and CDR2 as SYDVKM.